This T cell receptor beta chain was recorded in a study of early T cells in non-severe SARS-CoV-2 infection (dated by TCRdb to 2020 to 2022). For context, the study as a whole: TCR sequencing used bulk RNA from unsorted whole blood, so alpha and beta chains could not be paired.

Broader findings and caveats from the paper: VDJdb matching was skewed toward anti-spike CD8 responses and likely underestimated virus-specific expansions, missing private and CD4 specificities.

This clonotype was observed a few times. The antigen it recognizes is unknown. Per-nucleotide qualities are absent, and no much larger clonotype sits a single base away. Libraries were constructed by 5' RACE. TCRdb shows the sequencer as NextSeq 500. The TCR library protocol attached unique molecular identifiers to individual cDNA molecules to correct for sequencing error and PCR bias. Sequencing covered both TCR alpha and beta chains, and within each sample the abundances of alpha and beta sequences were tightly co-correlated. On the study's bioinformatics: V gene, J gene and CDR3 annotation of TCR sequences was performed with Decombinator V4. Expanded TCRs were defined as changing significantly between any two time points under a Poisson model with p below 0.0001. TCR abundances were normalised to the total number of TCRs sequenced in each sample and reported as counts per million. TRAV1-2 paired with TRAJ12, TRAJ20 or TRAJ33 defined MAIT TCRs, while TRAV10 paired with TRAJ18 defined iNKT TCRs. VDJdb, accessed on 1 November 2021, was searched for TCRs annotated for CMV, EBV and SARS-CoV-2, and TCRs annotated for more than one antigen were excluded. Starting from the raw public reads, TCRdb applied fastp trimming at Q25, assembled clones with MiXCR and retained in-frame beta chains. CDR3 protein sequences are deduplicated, and each keeps its most common genes and DNA. TCRdb, not the original authors, processed these V and J calls. The sample table contains about 61,000 distinct CDR3 sequences; only one count was recorded for 10% to 14% of them. The ten largest clones add up to 1.5% to 2% of the sample.

This was a case-control study nested in a cohort of healthcare workers in London, UK, who had nasopharyngeal swab PCR tests and blood samples taken every week. Healthcare workers were recruited during the week of the UK lockdown, between 23 and 31 March 2020, and followed weekly for up to roughly 15 weeks. The germline V gene (reference sequence) supplies CDR1 LNHDA and CDR2 SQIVND. Germline trimming: 2 bases from V, 5 bases from J; junction bases outside gene matches: 3. The CDR3 holds 14 amino acids from the cysteine to the phenylalanine. Just the 42-base CDR3 DNA is kept, in frame starting at base 1.

Sequences were obtained from whole blood. The rearrangement combines TRBV19 with TRBJ2-7; 10 central bases correspond to TRBD1. The TCR comes from an adult who was a healthcare worker with PCR-confirmed SARS-CoV-2 infection or an uninfected control (not recorded which). The nucleotides are TGTGCCAGTAGTATAAGGACAGGGGGTAACGAGCAGTACTTC. Its translation reads: CASSIRTGGNEQYF.